These 8 T cell receptor beta chains originate from one sample sequenced in a study of T cell repertoires in cytomegalovirus infection. The antigens of these receptors remain unknown. From the reads, TCRdb called clonotypes with MiXCR, one entry per CDR3 protein. The sample carries approximately 990,000 distinct CDR3 sequences, about 33% recorded once. The specimen comprised cultured CD8+ T cells from PBMCs, sampled from culture after CMV antigen stimulation. The receptors were sampled from a human donor in good health (CMV status not recorded). Some clones in this sample may be carry-over from other donors' samples.

The chain has TRBV10-3 and TRBJ2-2; D gene unclear. Trimming took 7 bases from V and 6 from J, leaving 15 bases between them. Germline CDR1 reads ENHRY; CDR2 reads SYGVKD. The CDR3 loop spans 14 amino acids. The CDR3 protein is CAITDGSGAGELFF. The DNA for the CDR3 is TGTGCCATCACCGACGGCAGTGGGGCCGGGGAGCTGTTTTTT.

This clonotype was recorded at least ten times. The J gene is TRBJ2-1, the V gene TRBV7-6; D ambiguous. V was trimmed by 1 base and J by 10 bases, leaving 11 bases between them. Germline values: CDR1 SGHVS, CDR2 FNYEAQ. There are 13 residues in the CDR3. CDR3 nucleotides: TGTGCCAGCAGCTTAGGTTGGGGTGGGGAGCAGTTCTTC. It is translated as CASSLGWGGEQFF.

The chain links TRBV19 to TRBJ1-1, with 11 bases lining up with TRBD1. The germline CDR1 and CDR2 sequences are LNHDA and SQIVND (reference sequence). CDR3 size: 16 residues. With 7 bases clipped from V and 0 bases from J, the junction kept 7 bases outside the gene matches. The CDR3 nucleotides are TGTGCCAGTACCAGGGACAGGGGGAGAATGAACACTGAAGCTTTCTTT. As protein: CASTRDRGRMNTEAFF.

This clonotype was seen only a few times. The rearrangement joins TRBV6-2 or TRBV6-3 to TRBJ2-1; 7 nucleotides align to TRBD2. CDR1 MNHEY and CDR2 SVGEGT come from the germline V gene. The J segment lost 6 bases and the V segment lost 2 bases, leaving 4 bases of the junction unmatched. The CDR3 length is 14 residues. In DNA, the CDR3 is TGTGCCAGCAGTTACGTAGCTAGCGGCAATGAGCAGTTCTTC. Translated, it gives CASSYVASGNEQFF.

The table lists this clonotype with a few counts. The V gene is TRBV19, the J gene TRBJ1-5; D is uncertain. From germline, CDR1 is LNHDA and CDR2 SQIVND (reference sequence). The CDR3 is 14 residues long. V was shortened by 6 bases and J by 3 bases, with 12 bases between the two germline ends. As DNA, the CDR3 is TGTGCCAGTAGGACAAGAGGGTACAATCAGCCCCAGCATTTT. Its protein product is CASRTRGYNQPQHF.

This clonotype has more than one count but fewer than ten. The chain uses TRBV28 and TRBJ1-2, with D possibly being TRBD1 (6 bases). This CDR3 has 16 amino acids. Trimming took off 6 bases at V and 4 bases at J, with 21 bases between the two ends. CDR1 is MDHEN and CDR2 is SYDVKM in the germline V gene. The CDR3 here is CASRLDLSGAVYGYTF. The CDR3 DNA is TGTGCCAGCAGACTCGATCTATCAGGGGCAGTCTATGGCTACACCTTC.

The V and J genes are TRBV7-9 and TRBJ1-4; 9 bases agree with TRBD1. Trimming cost V 5 bases and J 6 bases; bases outside gene matches: 10. Germline assignment: CDR1 SEHNR and CDR2 FQNEAQ (reference sequence). CDR3 length: 16 residues. The CDR3 region is CASSRQDRGNDEKLFF. DNA of the CDR3: TGTGCCAGCAGCCGACAGGACAGGGGCAACGATGAAAAACTGTTTTTT.

This clonotype was observed at least ten times. The V and J genes are TRBV7-9 and TRBJ2-7; perhaps TRBD1 as D (6 bases). CDR3 length: 15 amino acids. Trimming removed 7 bases at V and 7 bases at J, with 23 bases between. The germline CDR1 and CDR2 sequences are SEHNR and FQNEAQ (reference sequence). The CDR3: CASIDLAGQSKEQYF. CDR3 in DNA: TGTGCCAGCATCGACCTAGCCGGACAGAGTAAAGAGCAGTACTTC.